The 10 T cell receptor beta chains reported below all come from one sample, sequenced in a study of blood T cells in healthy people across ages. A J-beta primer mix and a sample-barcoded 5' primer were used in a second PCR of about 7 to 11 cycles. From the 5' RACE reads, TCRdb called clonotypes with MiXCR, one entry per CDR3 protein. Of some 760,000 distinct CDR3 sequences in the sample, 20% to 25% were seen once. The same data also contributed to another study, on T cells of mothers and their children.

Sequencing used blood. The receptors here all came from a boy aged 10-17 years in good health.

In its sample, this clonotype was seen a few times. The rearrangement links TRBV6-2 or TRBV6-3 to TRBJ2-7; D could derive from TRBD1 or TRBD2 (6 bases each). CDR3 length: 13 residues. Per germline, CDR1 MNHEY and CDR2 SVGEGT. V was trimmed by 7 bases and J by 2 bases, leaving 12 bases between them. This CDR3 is CASKEGGPYEQYF. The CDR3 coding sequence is TGTGCCAGCAAGGAAGGGGGGCCCTACGAGCAGTACTTC.

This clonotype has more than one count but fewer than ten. CDR3 bases: TGCAGTTTTTTTTTGGGGGAAAAACTGTTTTTT. Protein: CSFFLGEKLFF. The chain joins TRBV20-1 to TRBJ1-4; D is undetermined. The CDR3 has 11 amino acids. Germline lookup yields CDR1 DFQATT and CDR2 SNEGSKA (reference sequence). Trimming left V 8 bases short and J 8 bases short, with 12 bases between.

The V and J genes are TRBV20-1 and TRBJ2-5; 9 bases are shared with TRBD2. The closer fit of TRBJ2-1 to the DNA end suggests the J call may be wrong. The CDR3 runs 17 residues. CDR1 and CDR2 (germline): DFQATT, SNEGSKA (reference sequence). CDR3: CSARPRTGTSRYNEQFF. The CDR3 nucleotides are TGCAGTGCCAGGCCCAGAACCGGGACTAGCAGGTACAATGAGCAGTTCTTC.

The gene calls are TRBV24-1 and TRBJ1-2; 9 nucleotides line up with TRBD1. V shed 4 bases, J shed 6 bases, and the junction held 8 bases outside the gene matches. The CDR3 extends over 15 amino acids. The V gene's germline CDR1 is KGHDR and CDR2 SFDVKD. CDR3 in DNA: TGTGCCACCAGTGACCCCTCCGGGACAGGGAATGGCTACACCTTC. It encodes CATSDPSGTGNGYTF.

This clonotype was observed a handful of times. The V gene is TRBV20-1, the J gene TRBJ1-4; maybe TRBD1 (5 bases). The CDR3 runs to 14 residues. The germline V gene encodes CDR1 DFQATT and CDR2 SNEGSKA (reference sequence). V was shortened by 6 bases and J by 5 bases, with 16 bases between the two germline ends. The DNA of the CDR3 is TGCAGTGCCAACCTCGGGTGGGGGAATGAAAAACTGTTTTTT. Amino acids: CSANLGWGNEKLFF.

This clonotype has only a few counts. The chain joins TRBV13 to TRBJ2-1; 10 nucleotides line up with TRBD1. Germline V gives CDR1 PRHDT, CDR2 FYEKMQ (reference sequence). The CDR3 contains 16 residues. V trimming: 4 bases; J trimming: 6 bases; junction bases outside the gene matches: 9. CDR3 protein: CASSSARDRGTNEQFF. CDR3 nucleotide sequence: TGTGCCAGCAGCTCGGCCCGGGACAGGGGAACCAATGAGCAGTTCTTC.

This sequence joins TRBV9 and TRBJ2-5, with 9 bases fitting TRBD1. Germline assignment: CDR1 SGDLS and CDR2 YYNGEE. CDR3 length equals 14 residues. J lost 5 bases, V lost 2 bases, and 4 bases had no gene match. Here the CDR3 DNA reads TGTGCCAGCAGCGTGGACAGGGGACCGGAGACCCAGTACTTC. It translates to CASSVDRGPETQYF.

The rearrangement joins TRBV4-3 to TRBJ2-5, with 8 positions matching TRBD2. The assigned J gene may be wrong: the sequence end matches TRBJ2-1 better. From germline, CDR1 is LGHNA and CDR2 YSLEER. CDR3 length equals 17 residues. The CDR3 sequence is CASSPSRAAGVRNEQFF. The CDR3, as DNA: TGCGCCAGCAGCCCAAGTAGGGCAGCGGGAGTTAGAAATGAGCAGTTCTTC.

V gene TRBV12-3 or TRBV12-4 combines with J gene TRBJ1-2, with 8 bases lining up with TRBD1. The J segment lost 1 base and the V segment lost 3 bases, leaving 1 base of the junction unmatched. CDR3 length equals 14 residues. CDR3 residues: CASSLGQVNYGYTF. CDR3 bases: TGTGCCAGCAGTTTGGGACAGGTTAACTATGGCTACACCTTC.

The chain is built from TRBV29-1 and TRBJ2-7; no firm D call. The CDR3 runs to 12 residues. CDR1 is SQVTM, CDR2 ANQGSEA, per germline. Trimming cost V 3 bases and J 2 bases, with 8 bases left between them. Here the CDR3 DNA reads TGCAGCGTTGAGACTCGCGCCTACGAGCAGTACTTC. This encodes CSVETRAYEQYF.